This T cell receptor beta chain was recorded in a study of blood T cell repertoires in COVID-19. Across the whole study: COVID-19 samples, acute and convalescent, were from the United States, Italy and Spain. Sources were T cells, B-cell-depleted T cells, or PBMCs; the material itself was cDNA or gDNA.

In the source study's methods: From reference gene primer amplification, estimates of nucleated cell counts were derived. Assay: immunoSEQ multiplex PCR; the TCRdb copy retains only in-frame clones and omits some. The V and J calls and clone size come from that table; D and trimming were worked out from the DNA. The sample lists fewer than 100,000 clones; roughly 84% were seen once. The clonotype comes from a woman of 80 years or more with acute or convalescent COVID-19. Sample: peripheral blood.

Here the CDR3 DNA reads TGTGTCACAGCTTGGGACTTTAATGAAAAACTGTTTTTT. Translating it yields CVTAWDFNEKLFF. The chain couples TRBV2 to TRBJ1-4, with a possible D match to TRBD1 (5 bases). CDR1 and CDR2 from the germline V gene are SNHLY and FYNNEI. This CDR3 is built from 13 residues. Supplemented by reference TRBV2 and TRBJ1-4, the full variable domain reads EPEVTQTPSHQVTQMGQEVILRCVPISNHLYFYWYRQILGQKVEFLVSFYNNEISEKSEIFDDQFSVERPDGSNFTLKIRSTKLEDSAMYFCVTAWDFNEKLFFGSGTQLSVL.